This TCR beta chain came from a study of vaccination and CD4 T cells after COVID-19. Whole-study context: Every culture used as a control got a CEFX pool, an HIV-1 Nef pool, or no peptide.

J gave up 2 bases and V 7 bases, and 6 bases lay outside the gene matches. Germline V gene lookup returns CDR1 MDHEN and CDR2 SYDVKM. The CDR3 consists of 14 residues. The time point here: late sampling 161 to 241 days after vaccination in three convalescent patients. As for treatment: roughly nine-day PBMC culture with coronavirus spike peptide pools or control peptides (ViraFEST assay). Sequencing of cultured CD4+ T cell DNA used the Oncomine TCR Beta short-read assay. Each CDR3 protein gets one entry after TCRdb re-called the PCR reads with MiXCR. The sample consists of more than 20,000 distinct CDR3 sequences, about two fifths of them appearing once. A word on this clonotype: Its antigen is unidentified.

The rearrangement links TRBV28 to TRBJ2-3, with 7 positions matching TRBD1. Specimen: CD4+ T cells from blood, cultured in vitro, collected about 7 months after SARS-CoV-2 vaccination. This sequence was found in a human donor who had recovered from COVID-19. The CDR3 region has the DNA TGTGCCAGCAAGGGGGCCGGATTCACAGATACGCAGTATTTT. It yields the protein CASKGAGFTDTQYF. Using reference TRBV28 and TRBJ2-3 for the parts outside the CDR3, the full variable domain is DVKVTQSSRYLVKRTGEKVFLECVQDMDHENMFWYRQDPGLGLRLIYFSYDVKMKEKGDIPEGYSVSREKKERFSLILESASTNQTSMYLCASKGAGFTDTQYFGPGTRLTVL.